Below, 26 T cell receptor beta chains from the same sample are listed, as sequenced in a study of high-grade serous ovarian cancer treatment subgroups. Sequencing used immunoSEQ multiplex PCR; TCRdb keeps in-frame clones, though not all of them. The repertoire holds thousands of clones, less than 80% seen once, with roughly 10% in the top ten. Tumor tissue was taken before any definitive surgery or chemotherapy was given. The sequenced material came from tumor tissue. The source is a human donor with high-grade serous ovarian cancer.

The J gene is TRBJ2-2, the V gene TRBV5-1, with 10 bases that match TRBD1. The CDR3 extends over 16 amino acids. V trimming: 3 bases; J trimming: 2 bases; junction bases outside the gene matches: 4. Germline CDR1 reads SGHRS; CDR2 reads YFSETQ. CDR3 sequence: CASSSDRGYNTGELFF. CDR3 coding DNA: TGCGCCAGCAGCTCGGACAGGGGGTATAACACCGGGGAGCTGTTTTTT.

The chain carries TRBV5-1 and TRBJ2-3, with TRBD1 as a possible D gene (6 bases). The CDR3 extends over 14 amino acids. V was cut by 1 base and J by 3 bases, with 9 bases left in between. Germline loops: CDR1 SGHRS, CDR2 YFSETQ. The CDR3 DNA is TGCGCCAGCAGCTTGAACAGGGAGACAGATACGCAGTATTTT. This encodes CASSLNRETDTQYF.

The V and J genes are TRBV16 and TRBJ2-7, with 7 bases aligning to TRBD2. V shed 4 bases and J 0 bases; nucleotides not matched to a gene: 9. Per germline, CDR1 KGHSY and CDR2 FQNENV. The CDR3 loop spans 16 amino acids. This CDR3 is CASSPHMASGSYEQYF. The CDR3 DNA reads as TGTGCCAGCAGCCCTCATATGGCTAGCGGCTCCTACGAGCAGTACTTC.

The rearrangement links TRBV2 to TRBJ2-7, with D possibly being TRBD2 (5 bases). The CDR3 sequence is 13 residues long. The germline CDR1 and CDR2 sequences are SNHLY and FYNNEI. Trimming took 7 bases from V and 1 from J, leaving 11 bases between them. The CDR3 here is CASNSGASYEQYF. CDR3 coding DNA: TGTGCCAGCAACAGCGGCGCTTCCTACGAGCAGTACTTC.

In this sample, this clone turned up once. The chain recombines TRBV19 with TRBJ2-7, with 7 bases matching TRBD2. J lost 1 base, V lost 3 bases, and 3 bases had no gene match. Germline V gives CDR1 LNHDA, CDR2 SQIVND (reference sequence). The CDR3 has 14 amino acids. The CDR3 loop reads CASSIGGGSYEQYF. As DNA, the CDR3 is TGTGCCAGTAGTATTGGCGGGGGTTCCTACGAGCAGTACTTC.

This clone has only one observation. The chain carries TRBV11-3 and TRBJ2-7, with no clear D. The germline gives CDR1 SGHNT, CDR2 YENEEA. The CDR3 is 13 residues long. Deletions cut 0 bases from V and 3 bases from J, with 6 bases between. The CDR3 DNA is TGTGCCAGCAGCTTAGACGACCGCTACGAGCAGTACTTC. It specifies CASSLDDRYEQYF.

The V gene is TRBV2, the J gene TRBJ1-2; tentatively, D is TRBD1 (6 bases). V lost 4 bases to trimming and J lost 5 bases, with 14 bases between them. Per germline, CDR1 SNHLY and CDR2 FYNNEI. The CDR3 covers 14 residues. DNA of the CDR3: TGTGCCAGCAGTGTACAACAGGGAACTTATGGCTACACCTTC. It translates to CASSVQQGTYGYTF.

J is TRBJ2-1 and V is TRBV12-2; the table calls TRBD2, which could not be checked here. TRBV12-2 is a listed pseudogene. The CDR3 covers 14 residues. The CDR3 sequence: CASRSTCAPASQFF. CDR3 sequence (DNA): TGTGCAAGTCGCTCGACTTGCGCTCCGGCCTCGCAGTTCTTC.

CDR3 amino acids: CASTGLGGTDTQYF. CDR3 bases: TGTGCCAGCACCGGTCTAGGTGGCACAGATACGCAGTATTTT. The chain has TRBV27 and TRBJ2-3, with D unresolved. The CDR3 is made up of 14 amino acids. Trimming took off 7 bases at V and 1 base at J, with 12 bases between the two ends. Germline V gene data show CDR1 as MNHEY and CDR2 as SMNVEV (reference sequence).

The chain recombines TRBV7-9 with TRBJ2-3; a possible D gene is TRBD1 (5 bases). In germline, CDR1 is SEHNR, CDR2 FQNEAQ (reference sequence). Trimming removed 5 bases at V and 1 base at J, with 13 bases between. The CDR3 is made up of 15 amino acids. The CDR3 region has the DNA TGTGCCAGCAGCCCTGGGGCCGGCGGCACAGATACGCAGTATTTT. Translating it yields CASSPGAGGTDTQYF.

The rearrangement links TRBV7-9 to TRBJ2-7; 13 bases are a match to TRBD2. Germline V gene data show CDR1 as SEHNR and CDR2 as FQNEAQ (reference sequence). The V segment lost 1 base and the J segment 5 bases; nucleotides outside the gene matches: 11. This CDR3 spans 18 amino acids. CDR3 sequence reads: CASSLEWVLAGGTHEQYF. For the CDR3, the DNA is TGTGCCAGCAGCTTAGAGTGGGTACTAGCGGGAGGGACGCACGAGCAGTACTTC.

J is TRBJ2-7 and V is TRBV7-2; 7 bases are shared with TRBD2. The CDR3 consists of 13 residues. V was clipped by 5 bases and J by 8 bases; unmatched bases: 9. The V gene's germline CDR1 is SGHTA and CDR2 FQGNSA. In DNA form, the CDR3 reads TGTGCCAGCAGCATGGCGGGAGATTTGAAGCAGTACTTC. Protein sequence: CASSMAGDLKQYF.

The chain combines TRBV2 with TRBJ2-4; D unclear. Trimming stripped 1 base from V and 0 bases from J, with 4 bases between. CDR3 length: 14 amino acids. The germline CDR1 and CDR2 sequences are SNHLY and FYNNEI. The CDR3 spells CASSEGLAKNIQYF. In DNA form, the CDR3 reads TGTGCCAGCAGTGAAGGACTAGCCAAAAACATTCAGTACTTC.

The gene calls are TRBV18 and TRBJ2-7; D is unclear. There are 12 residues in the CDR3. Germline V lookup: CDR1 KGHSH, CDR2 LQKENI. The V and J ends lost 5 bases and 0 bases respectively, with 5 bases between them. CDR3 sequence reads: CASSSYSYEQYF. Here the CDR3 DNA reads TGTGCCAGCTCATCCTACTCCTACGAGCAGTACTTC.

This chain joins TRBV11-3 and TRBJ2-2; D gene ambiguous. V was cut by 2 bases and J by 2 bases, with 6 bases left in between. CDR3 length: 14 amino acids. Per germline, CDR1 SGHNT and CDR2 YENEEA. The CDR3 sequence is CASSLLGNTGELFF. In DNA form, the CDR3 reads TGTGCCAGCAGCTTACTAGGAAACACCGGGGAGCTGTTTTTT.

This clone was recorded once. V gene TRBV6-5 combines with J gene TRBJ1-5, with a possible D match to TRBD1 (5 bases). This CDR3 has 15 amino acids. The V end was cut by 3 bases, the J end by 1 base, with 10 bases between. Germline CDR1 is MNHEY and CDR2 is SVGAGI. The CDR3 sequence: CASSYRGRSNQPQHF. CDR3 coding DNA: TGTGCCAGCAGTTATAGGGGCCGCAGCAATCAGCCCCAGCATTTT.

The J gene is TRBJ2-1, the V gene TRBV4-2; 9 bases are shared with TRBD2. CDR3 length: 17 residues. V was clipped by 2 bases and J by 4 bases; unmatched bases: 9. CDR1 is LGHNA, CDR2 YNFKEQ, per germline. The CDR3 loop reads CASSQNNRLAEYNEQFF. For the CDR3, the DNA is TGTGCCAGCAGCCAAAATAATAGACTAGCGGAATACAATGAGCAGTTCTTC.

The V gene is TRBV9, the J gene TRBJ2-2; D perhaps matches TRBD1 (7 bases). The CDR3 contains 15 residues. Germline V gene lookup returns CDR1 SGDLS and CDR2 YYNGEE. Trimming removed 3 bases at V and 6 bases at J, with 15 bases between. CDR3 sequence reads: CASSGRGEWAGELFF. The CDR3 region has the DNA TGTGCCAGCAGCGGCAGGGGGGAGTGGGCCGGGGAGCTGTTTTTT.

By proportion, this clone is large. The chain joins TRBV9 to TRBJ1-4; maybe TRBD1 (5 bases). V lost 4 bases and J lost 7, with 14 bases in between. CDR3 size: 14 residues. The V gene's germline CDR1 is SGDLS and CDR2 YYNGEE. CDR3 DNA: TGTGCCAGCAGCAGATTGGCAGGGAGTGAAAAACTGTTTTTT. Translated: CASSRLAGSEKLFF.

The chain employs TRBV6-5 and TRBJ2-3, with TRBD1 as a possible D gene (6 bases). The CDR3 spans 16 residues. The germline V gene has CDR1 MNHEY and CDR2 SVGAGI. V lost 1 base, J lost 1 base, and 12 bases lay in between. In DNA form, the CDR3 reads TGTGCCAGCAGTTACTTAACTGCAGGGGGCACAGATACGCAGTATTTT. Translating it yields CASSYLTAGGTDTQYF.

The V call is TRBV6-1, the J call TRBJ1-3; D is possibly TRBD1 (5 bases). Germline V CDR1 and CDR2: MNHNS, SASEGT. The ends were cut back, 2 bases at V and 11 bases at J, with 13 bases in the middle. CDR3 size: 13 residues. The DNA of the CDR3 is TGTGCCAGCAGTGAATTGAGTCCGGGGGCCATATATTTT. The encoded protein is CASSELSPGAIYF.

The CDR3 region has the DNA TGTGCCAGCAGTTACGTAGCGGGAGTGTACGAGACCCAGTACTTC. It encodes CASSYVAGVYETQYF. V is TRBV6-6 and J is TRBJ2-5, with 9 bases that match TRBD2. Germline V gene lookup returns CDR1 MNHNY and CDR2 SVGAGI (reference sequence). With 2 bases clipped from V and 5 bases from J, the junction kept 6 bases outside the gene matches. The CDR3 contains 15 residues.

This clone was found a few times. In nucleotides, the CDR3 is TGTGCCAGCAGCTTTGACCAGACTGGCTACACCTTC. Protein sequence: CASSFDQTGYTF. The rearrangement links TRBV7-9 to TRBJ1-2; no reliable D call. The CDR3 runs to 12 residues. V was shortened by 3 bases and J by 7 bases, with 9 bases between the two germline ends. The germline V gene encodes CDR1 SEHNR and CDR2 FQNEAQ (reference sequence). Full variable domain (outside the CDR3, taken from reference TRBV7-9 and TRBJ1-2): DTGVSQNPRHKITKRGQNVTFRCDPISEHNRLYWYRQTLGQGPEFLTYFQNEAQLEKSRLLSDRFSAERPKGSFSTLEIQRTEQGDSAMYLCASSFDQTGYTFGSGTRLTVV.

The gene calls are TRBV4-1 and TRBJ2-1; TRBD2 matches 7 bases. This CDR3 contains 16 residues. V dropped 1 base and J dropped 5; count of bases not matched to a gene: 8. Germline lookup yields CDR1 MGHRA and CDR2 YSYEKL. The CDR3 here is CASSQVPAGTNNEQFF. As DNA, the CDR3 is TGCGCCAGCAGCCAAGTCCCAGCGGGGACGAACAATGAGCAGTTCTTC.

Only a few counts were recorded for this clone. The chain carries TRBV2 and TRBJ1-2; D unclear. Trimming shortened V by 1 base and J by 4 bases, and 10 bases separated the two germline ends. Germline CDR1 reads SNHLY; CDR2 reads FYNNEI. CDR3 length: 14 amino acids. The CDR3 sequence is CASSEGVGSYGYTF. In nucleotides, the CDR3 is TGTGCCAGCAGTGAAGGGGTAGGGTCCTATGGCTACACCTTC.

The chain employs TRBV15 and TRBJ1-4; 7 bases line up with TRBD1. CDR1 LNHNV and CDR2 YYDKDF come from the germline V gene (reference sequence). The CDR3 has 16 residues. The trim removed 1 base at V and 4 bases at J, leaving 6 bases unmatched. The CDR3 DNA sequence: TGTGCCACCAGCAGAGGGGGGACAGTGCGTAATGAAAAACTGTTTTTT. It specifies CATSRGGTVRNEKLFF.